One and the same sample provided the 18 T cell receptor beta chains below, sequenced in a study of T cell responses to AZD1222 COVID-19 vaccine. Measured with immunoSEQ multiplex PCR; TCRdb has only the in-frame clones, and not every one. The sample has 75,000 to 85,000 clones; around 80% are singletons. Sample: peripheral blood, taken 28 days after the second dose of the MenACWY control vaccine. These receptors all come from an adult who received the MenACWY meningococcal vaccine as a control.

The J gene is TRBJ2-7, the V gene TRBV6-2 or TRBV6-3; TRBD2 aligns across 7 bases. Germline V gene sequence: CDR1 MNHEY, CDR2 SVGEGT. V trimming: 5 bases; J trimming: 3 bases; junction bases outside the gene matches: 7. This CDR3 contains 14 residues. The CDR3 protein is CASSGPRTSYEQYF. CDR3 bases: TGTGCCAGCAGTGGCCCAAGGACTAGCTACGAGCAGTACTTC.

CDR3 region: CASRESVRGPNQPQHF. The CDR3 DNA reads as TGCGCCAGCAGAGAGAGTGTGAGGGGCCCAAATCAGCCCCAGCATTTT. V and J are TRBV4-1 and TRBJ1-5; D might be TRBD1 (5 bases). Germline V gene lookup returns CDR1 MGHRA and CDR2 YSYEKL. The CDR3 sequence is 16 residues long. Trimming removed 6 bases from V and 4 bases from J, with 19 bases in between.

The rearrangement links TRBV6-5 to TRBJ2-1, with 8 nucleotides matching TRBD1. Germline V gene lookup returns CDR1 MNHEY and CDR2 SVGAGI. The CDR3 is 15 residues long. V trimming: 7 bases; J trimming: 8 bases; junction bases outside the gene matches: 13. The CDR3 nucleotides read TGTGCCAGCATTATGACATGGCAGGGGGCTTATGAGCAGTTCTTC. This gives the protein CASIMTWQGAYEQFF.

The rearrangement uses TRBV6-4 and TRBJ2-2, with D perhaps TRBD2 (5 bases). The germline V gene has CDR1 MRHNA and CDR2 SNTAGT. Trimming left V 4 bases short and J 0 bases short, with 9 bases between. CDR3 length: 15 residues. CDR3 sequence reads: CASSVEGANTGELFF. The CDR3, as DNA: TGTGCCAGCAGTGTTGAGGGAGCGAACACCGGGGAGCTGTTTTTT.

The J gene is TRBJ2-1, the V gene TRBV7-2; D gene unclear. Germline assignment: CDR1 SGHTA and CDR2 FQGNSA. The CDR3 totals 15 residues. Trimming stripped 1 base from V and 5 bases from J, with 12 bases between. The CDR3 sequence: CASSLEGFGHNEQFF. CDR3 DNA: TGTGCCAGCAGCTTAGAAGGATTTGGGCACAATGAGCAGTTCTTC.

The chain is built from TRBV7-2 and TRBJ1-1, with 7 bases identical to TRBD1. V dropped 2 bases and J dropped 3; count of bases not matched to a gene: 3. The CDR3 contains 14 residues. From germline, CDR1 is SGHTA and CDR2 FQGNSA. Written as DNA, the CDR3 is TGTGCCAGCAGCTTAAACCAGGGGGACACTGAAGCTTTCTTT. The encoded protein is CASSLNQGDTEAFF.

The rearrangement joins TRBV12-3 or TRBV12-4 to TRBJ2-7; D is undetermined. V lost 3 bases, J lost 3 bases, and 6 bases lay in between. The CDR3 totals 12 residues. For the CDR3, the DNA is TGTGCCAGCAGTTTGGATGACTACGAGCAGTACTTC. Amino acids: CASSLDDYEQYF.

On this clone itself: The junction shows a germline mismatch at one end, possibly a read error. The chain employs TRBV15 and TRBJ2-1; tentative D call: TRBD1 (5 bases). This CDR3 is built from 13 residues. The germline CDR1 and CDR2 sequences are LNHNV and YYDKDF (reference sequence). CDR3 in DNA: TGTGCCACCAGCGGAGACAGTTACAATGAGCAGTTCTTC. Its translation: CATSGDSYNEQFF. Full variable domain (missing parts from reference TRBV15 and TRBJ2-1): DAMVIQNPRYQVTQFGKPVTLSCSQTLNHNVMYWYQQKSSQAPKLLFHYYDKDFNNEADTPDNFQSRRPNTSFCFLDIRSPGLGDTAMYLCATSGDSYNEQFFGPGTRLTVL.

The chain has TRBV19 and TRBJ2-6; D call uncertain. Trimming shortened V by 5 bases and J by 2 bases, and 7 bases separated the two germline ends. CDR1 is LNHDA and CDR2 is SQIVND in the germline V gene (reference sequence). The CDR3 spans 14 residues. CDR3 protein: CASSLAAGANVLTF. The CDR3, as DNA: TGTGCCAGTAGTCTCGCTGCTGGGGCCAACGTCCTGACTTTC.

On this clone itself: Other nucleotide sequences from this sample produce the same CDR3. The V call is TRBV12-3 or TRBV12-4, the J call TRBJ1-6; a possible D gene is TRBD1 (5 bases). This CDR3 has 12 amino acids. Trimming removed 6 bases at V and 9 bases at J, with 9 bases between. The CDR3 DNA reads TGTGCCAGCAGCAGGGAAGGTTCACCCCTCCACTTT. It specifies CASSREGSPLHF.

This clone occurred a few times. The chain employs TRBV6-1 and TRBJ2-1; no definite D call. The CDR3 is 12 amino acids. V lost 8 bases and J 4 bases, leaving 9 bases between the germline ends. CDR1 and CDR2 from the germline V gene are MNHNS and SASEGT. CDR3 protein: CASRSGYNEQFF. Written as DNA, the CDR3 is TGTGCCAGCCGCTCCGGTTACAATGAGCAGTTCTTC.

To note about this clone: A junction boundary mismatches the germline segment, possibly from a read error. The V gene is TRBV28, the J gene TRBJ1-5; the D gene is possibly TRBD1 (5 bases). This CDR3 contains 13 residues. Germline assignment: CDR1 MDHEN and CDR2 SYDVKM. The chain's CDR3 is CASILGEGQPQHF. The CDR3 DNA sequence: TGTGCCAGCATTTTAGGGGAGGGGCAGCCCCAGCATTTT.

The V call is TRBV4-1, the J call TRBJ1-4; D uncertain. The germline V gene has CDR1 MGHRA and CDR2 YSYEKL. CDR3 size: 13 residues. V was cut by 6 bases and J by 4 bases, with 9 bases left in between. The CDR3 DNA sequence: TGCGCCAGCAGACACAGCGATAATGAAAAACTGTTTTTT. This encodes CASRHSDNEKLFF.

The sample holds a few counts of this clone. The chain is built from TRBV7-8 and TRBJ1-1; 10 bases line up with TRBD1. Germline lookup yields CDR1 SGHVS and CDR2 FQNEAQ. CDR3 length: 16 amino acids. J lost 5 bases, V lost 5 bases, and 11 bases had no gene match. The CDR3 protein is CASSPAGQGLGTEAFF. CDR3 in DNA: TGTGCCAGCAGCCCAGCGGGACAGGGGTTAGGGACTGAAGCTTTCTTT.

Here the CDR3 DNA reads TGTGCCTGGACTAGCGGAATGAGGACAGATACGCAGTATTTT. Its translation is CAWTSGMRTDTQYF. The chain links TRBV30 to TRBJ2-3; 7 bases line up with TRBD2. CDR3 size: 14 residues. V dropped 4 bases and J dropped 3; count of bases not matched to a gene: 7. Germline values: CDR1 GTSNPN, CDR2 SVGIG (reference sequence). Combining the CDR3 with reference TRBV30 and TRBJ2-3 gives the whole variable domain SQTIHQWPATLVQPVGSPLSLECTVEGTSNPNLYWYRQAAGRGLQLLFYSVGIGQISSEVPQNLSASRPQDRQFILSSKKLLLSDSGFYLCAWTSGMRTDTQYFGPGTRLTVL.

This clone was counted between two and nine times. The gene calls are TRBV7-9 and TRBJ2-3; D remains unclear. Germline assignment: CDR1 SEHNR and CDR2 FQNEAQ (reference sequence). Trimming cost V 4 bases and J 5 bases, with 10 bases left between them. This CDR3 is built from 13 residues. CDR3 protein: CASSSENLDTQYF. DNA of the CDR3: TGTGCCAGCAGCTCCGAAAACTTAGATACGCAGTATTTT.

This clone was detected only once. V gene TRBV5-6 combines with J gene TRBJ2-7; TRBD2 might be the D (5 bases). The CDR3 spans 15 residues. Between the trimmed V and J ends, which lost 2 bases and 6 bases, there was a span of 18 bases. Germline V gene sequence: CDR1 SGHDT, CDR2 YYEEEE. The CDR3 protein is CASSFNAGQASEQYF. DNA of the CDR3: TGTGCCAGCAGCTTCAATGCGGGTCAGGCCAGCGAGCAGTACTTC. Looking up the rest from reference TRBV5-6 and TRBJ2-7 gives the full variable domain: DAGVTQSPTHLIKTRGQQVTLRCSPKSGHDTVSWYQQALGQGPQFIFQYYEEEERQRGNFPDRFSGHQFPNYSSELNVNALLLGDSALYLCASSFNAGQASEQYFGPGTRLTVT.

This clone has just one count. The chain has TRBV7-9 and TRBJ2-1, with TRBD2 matching over 10 bases. CDR1 SEHNR and CDR2 FQNEAQ come from the germline V gene (reference sequence). V shed 1 base and J 6 bases; nucleotides not matched to a gene: 12. The CDR3 has 18 residues. The CDR3 is CASSLVQREGPSSNEQFF. CDR3 nucleotide sequence: TGTGCCAGCAGCTTAGTGCAGCGGGAGGGCCCTTCGTCCAATGAGCAGTTCTTC.